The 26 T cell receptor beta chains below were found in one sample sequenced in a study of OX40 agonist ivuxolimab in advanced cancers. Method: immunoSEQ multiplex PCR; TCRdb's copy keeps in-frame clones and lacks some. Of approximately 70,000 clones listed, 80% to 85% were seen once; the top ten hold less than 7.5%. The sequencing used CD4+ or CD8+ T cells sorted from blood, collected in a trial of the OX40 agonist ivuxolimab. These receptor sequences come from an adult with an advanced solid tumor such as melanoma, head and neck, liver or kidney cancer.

CDR3 loop: CASTELLDTEAFF. The CDR3 bases are TGTGCCAGTACGGAGCTCCTGGACACTGAAGCTTTCTTT. The V and J genes are TRBV19 and TRBJ1-1; D is unresolved. The CDR3 contains 13 residues. The germline V gene encodes CDR1 LNHDA and CDR2 SQIVND (reference sequence). The ends were cut back, 7 bases at V and 3 bases at J, with 12 bases in the middle.

The CDR3 loop reads CASSLFRGQETQYF. The CDR3, as DNA: TGTGCCAGCAGCTTATTCAGGGGGCAAGAGACCCAGTACTTC. This chain uses TRBV7-2 with TRBJ2-5; 7 positions agree with TRBD1. The ends lost 2 bases at V and 2 bases at J; junction bases unmatched: 2. This CDR3 has 14 amino acids. In germline, CDR1 is SGHTA, CDR2 FQGNSA.

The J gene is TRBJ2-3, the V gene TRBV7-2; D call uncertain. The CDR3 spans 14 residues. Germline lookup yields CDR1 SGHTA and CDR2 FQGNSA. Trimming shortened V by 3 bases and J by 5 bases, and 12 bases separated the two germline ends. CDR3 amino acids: CASSFISARDTQYF. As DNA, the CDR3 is TGTGCCAGCAGCTTTATCTCAGCCCGAGATACGCAGTATTTT. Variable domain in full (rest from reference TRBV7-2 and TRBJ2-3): GAGVSQSPSNKVTEKGKDVELRCDPISGHTALYWYRQSLGQGLEFLIYFQGNSAPDKSGLPSDRFSAERTGGSVSTLTIQRTQQEDSAVYLCASSFISARDTQYFGPGTRLTVL.

In nucleotides, the CDR3 is TGTGCCTGGAGCCCGAACACGACCCCCTGGGCTTTCTTT. Protein product: CAWSPNTTPWAFF. The chain employs TRBV30 and TRBJ1-1, with D unresolved. The CDR3 is made up of 13 amino acids. Trimming took off 3 bases at V and 11 bases at J, with 19 bases between the two ends. The germline gives CDR1 GTSNPN, CDR2 SVGIG (reference sequence).

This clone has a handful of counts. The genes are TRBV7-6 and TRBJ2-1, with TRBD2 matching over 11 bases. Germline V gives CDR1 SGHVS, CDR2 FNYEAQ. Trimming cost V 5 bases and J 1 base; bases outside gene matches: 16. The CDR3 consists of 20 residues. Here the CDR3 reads CASSLGLPTSGSRSYNEQFF. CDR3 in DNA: TGTGCCAGCAGCCTAGGTCTACCAACTAGCGGGAGTCGATCCTACAATGAGCAGTTCTTC.

The CDR3 nucleotides read TGTGCCAGTAGTATAGGGGGCTACAGGTCGAACACTGAAGCTTTCTTT. Its translation is CASSIGGYRSNTEAFF. The J gene is TRBJ1-1, the V gene TRBV19; D is possibly TRBD1 (5 bases). The ends were cut back, 1 base at V and 1 base at J, with 13 bases in the middle. Germline CDR1 and CDR2: LNHDA and SQIVND (reference sequence). This CDR3 region has 16 residues.

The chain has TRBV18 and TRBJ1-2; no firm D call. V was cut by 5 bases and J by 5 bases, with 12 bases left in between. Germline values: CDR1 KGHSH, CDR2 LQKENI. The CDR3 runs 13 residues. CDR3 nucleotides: TGTGCCAGCTCAGCCGGGGTAGGATATGGCTACACCTTC. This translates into CASSAGVGYGYTF.

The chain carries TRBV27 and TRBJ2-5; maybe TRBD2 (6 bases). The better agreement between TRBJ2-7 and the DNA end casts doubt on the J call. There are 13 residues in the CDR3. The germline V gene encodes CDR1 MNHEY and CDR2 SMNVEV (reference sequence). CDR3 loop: CASSSLALHEQYF. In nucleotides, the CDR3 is TGTGCCAGCAGTTCCCTAGCGTTGCACGAGCAGTACTTC.

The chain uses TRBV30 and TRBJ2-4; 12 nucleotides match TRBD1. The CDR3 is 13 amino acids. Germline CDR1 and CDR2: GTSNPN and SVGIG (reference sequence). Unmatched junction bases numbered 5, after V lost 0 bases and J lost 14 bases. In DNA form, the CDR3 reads TGTGCCTGGAGTGTAAGGGGACAGGGGGCGAAGTACTTC. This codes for CAWSVRGQGAKYF.

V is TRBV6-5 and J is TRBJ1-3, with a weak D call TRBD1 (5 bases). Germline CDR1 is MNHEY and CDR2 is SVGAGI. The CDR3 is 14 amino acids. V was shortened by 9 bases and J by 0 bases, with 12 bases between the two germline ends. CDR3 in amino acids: CASRDRPSGNTIYF. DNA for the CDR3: TGTGCCAGTAGGGACCGACCCTCTGGAAACACCATATATTTT.

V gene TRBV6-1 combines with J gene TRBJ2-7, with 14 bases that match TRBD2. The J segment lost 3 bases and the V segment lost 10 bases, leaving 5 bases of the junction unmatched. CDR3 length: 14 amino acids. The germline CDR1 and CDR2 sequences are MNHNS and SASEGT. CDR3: CATWGTSGSYEQYF. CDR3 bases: TGTGCCACCTGGGGGACTAGCGGGAGCTACGAGCAGTACTTC.

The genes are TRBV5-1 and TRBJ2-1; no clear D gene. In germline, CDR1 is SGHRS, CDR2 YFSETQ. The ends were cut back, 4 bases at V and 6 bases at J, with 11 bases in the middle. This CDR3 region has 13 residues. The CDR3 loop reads CASSPALGNEQFF. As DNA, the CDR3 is TGCGCCAGCAGCCCGGCCCTTGGCAATGAGCAGTTCTTC. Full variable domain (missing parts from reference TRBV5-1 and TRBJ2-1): KAGVTQTPRYLIKTRGQQVTLSCSPISGHRSVSWYQQTPGQGLQFLFEYFSETQRNKGNFPGRFSGRQFSNSRSEMNVSTLELGDSALYLCASSPALGNEQFFGPGTRLTVL.

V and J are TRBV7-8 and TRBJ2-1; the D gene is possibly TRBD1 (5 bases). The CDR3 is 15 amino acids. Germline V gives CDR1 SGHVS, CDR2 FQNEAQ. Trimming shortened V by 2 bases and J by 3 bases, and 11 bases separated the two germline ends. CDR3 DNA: TGTGCCAGCAGCTTACAGGGTTCGAGCTACAATGAGCAGTTCTTC. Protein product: CASSLQGSSYNEQFF.

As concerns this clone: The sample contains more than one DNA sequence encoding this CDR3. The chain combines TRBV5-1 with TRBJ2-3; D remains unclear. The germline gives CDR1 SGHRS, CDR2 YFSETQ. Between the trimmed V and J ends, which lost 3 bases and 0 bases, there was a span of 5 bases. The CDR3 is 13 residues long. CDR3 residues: CASSSASTDTQYF. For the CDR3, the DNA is TGCGCCAGCAGCTCGGCCAGCACAGATACGCAGTATTTT.

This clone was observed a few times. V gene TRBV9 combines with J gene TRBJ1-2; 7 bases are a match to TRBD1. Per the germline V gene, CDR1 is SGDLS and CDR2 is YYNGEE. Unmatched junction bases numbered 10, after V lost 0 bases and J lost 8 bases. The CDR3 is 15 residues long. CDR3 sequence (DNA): TGTGCCAGCAGCGTAGATGGGACAGCAGGATTCGGCTACACCTTC. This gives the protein CASSVDGTAGFGYTF.

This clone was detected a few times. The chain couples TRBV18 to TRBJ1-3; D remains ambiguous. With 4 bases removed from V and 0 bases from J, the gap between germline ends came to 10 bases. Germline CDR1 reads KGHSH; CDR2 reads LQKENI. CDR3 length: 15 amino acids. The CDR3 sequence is CASSLDRNSGNTIYF. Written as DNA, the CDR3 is TGTGCCAGCTCACTCGACCGAAACTCTGGAAACACCATATATTTT.

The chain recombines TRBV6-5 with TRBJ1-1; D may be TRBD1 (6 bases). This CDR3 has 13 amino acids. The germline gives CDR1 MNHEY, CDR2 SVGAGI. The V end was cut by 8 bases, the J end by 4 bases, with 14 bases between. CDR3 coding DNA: TGTGCCAGCTCCTTCCGGGGGCCCACTGAAGCTTTCTTT. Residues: CASSFRGPTEAFF.

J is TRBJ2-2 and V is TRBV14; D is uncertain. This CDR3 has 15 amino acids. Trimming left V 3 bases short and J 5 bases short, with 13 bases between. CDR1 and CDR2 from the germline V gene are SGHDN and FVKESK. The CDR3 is CASSQWRSFTGELFF. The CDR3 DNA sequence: TGTGCCAGCAGCCAGTGGAGATCATTTACCGGGGAGCTGTTTTTT.

This chain's CDR3 is CASNPSGNTIYF. The CDR3, as DNA: TGTGCCAGCAATCCCTCCGGAAACACCATATATTTT. The chain is built from TRBV28 and TRBJ1-3, with unresolved D. CDR3 length: 12 residues. CDR1 and CDR2 from the germline V gene are MDHEN and SYDVKM. V was clipped by 7 bases and J by 4 bases, with 8 bases between them. Using reference TRBV28 and TRBJ1-3 for the parts outside the CDR3, the full variable domain is DVKVTQSSRYLVKRTGEKVFLECVQDMDHENMFWYRQDPGLGLRLIYFSYDVKMKEKGDIPEGYSVSREKKERFSLILESASTNQTSMYLCASNPSGNTIYFGEGSWLTVV.

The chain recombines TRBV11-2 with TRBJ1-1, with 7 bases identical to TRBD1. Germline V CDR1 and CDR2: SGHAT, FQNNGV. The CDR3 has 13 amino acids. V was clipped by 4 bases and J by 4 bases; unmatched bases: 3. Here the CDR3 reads CASSSQGLTEAFF. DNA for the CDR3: TGTGCCAGCAGCTCACAGGGGCTCACTGAAGCTTTCTTT.

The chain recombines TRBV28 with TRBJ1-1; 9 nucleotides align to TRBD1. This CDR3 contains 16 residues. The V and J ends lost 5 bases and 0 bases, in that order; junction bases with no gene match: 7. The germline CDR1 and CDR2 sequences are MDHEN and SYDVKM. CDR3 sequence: CASSPGTGRMNTEAFF. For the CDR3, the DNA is TGTGCCAGCAGTCCCGGGACAGGGAGAATGAACACTGAAGCTTTCTTT.

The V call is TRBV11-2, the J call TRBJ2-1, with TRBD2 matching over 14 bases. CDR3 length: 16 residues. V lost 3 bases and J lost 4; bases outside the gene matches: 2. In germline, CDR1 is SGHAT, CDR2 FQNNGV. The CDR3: CASSFRLAGGYNEQFF. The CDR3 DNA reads TGTGCCAGCAGCTTCCGACTAGCGGGAGGGTACAATGAGCAGTTCTTC.

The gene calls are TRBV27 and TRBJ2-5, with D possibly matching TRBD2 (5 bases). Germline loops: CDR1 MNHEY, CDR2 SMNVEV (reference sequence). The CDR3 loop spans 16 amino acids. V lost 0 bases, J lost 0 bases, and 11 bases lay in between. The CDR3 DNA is TGTGCCAGCAGTTTATCCGTGAGGGCTTACCAAGAGACCCAGTACTTC. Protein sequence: CASSLSVRAYQETQYF.

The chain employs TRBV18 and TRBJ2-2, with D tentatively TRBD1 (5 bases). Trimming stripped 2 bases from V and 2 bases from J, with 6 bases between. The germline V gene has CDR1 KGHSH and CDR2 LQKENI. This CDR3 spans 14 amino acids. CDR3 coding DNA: TGTGCCAGCTCACCAGACAGAAACACCGGGGAGCTGTTTTTT. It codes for CASSPDRNTGELFF.

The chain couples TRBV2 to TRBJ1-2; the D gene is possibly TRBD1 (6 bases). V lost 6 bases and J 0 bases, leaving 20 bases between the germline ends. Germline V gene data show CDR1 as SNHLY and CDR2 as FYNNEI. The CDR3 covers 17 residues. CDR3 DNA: TGTGCCAGCAGCGCTTACTTAACGGGGGGCCCTAACTATGGCTACACCTTC. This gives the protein CASSAYLTGGPNYGYTF.

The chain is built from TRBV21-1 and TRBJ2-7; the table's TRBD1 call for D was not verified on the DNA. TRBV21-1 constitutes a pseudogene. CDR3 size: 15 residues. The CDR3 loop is CANNPLDRFSYEQYV. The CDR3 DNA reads TGTGCCAACAACCCCCTCGACAGGTTCTCGTACGAGCAGTACGTC.